These 10 T cell receptor beta chains were all obtained from the same sample, sequenced in a study of blood T cell repertoires in COVID-19. Profiled with immunoSEQ multiplex PCR; TCRdb holds only in-frame clones, not every one. This sample has 140,000 or so clones, with 70% to 80% found just once. Material: peripheral blood. The source is a man in his fifties with acute or convalescent COVID-19.

The chain links TRBV24-1 to TRBJ2-7, with D maybe TRBD1 (5 bases). The germline V and J ends were trimmed by 4 bases and 4 bases, with 13 bases remaining between them. Germline CDR1 and CDR2: KGHDR and SFDVKD. The CDR3 consists of 14 residues. The CDR3 loop reads CATSDPHRTYEQYF. DNA of the CDR3: TGTGCCACCAGTGACCCTCACAGGACATACGAGCAGTACTTC.

This chain uses TRBV24-1 with TRBJ1-3; D possibly corresponds to TRBD1 (6 bases). V was pared by 9 bases and J by 8 bases, with 31 bases between. CDR1 and CDR2 from the germline V gene are KGHDR and SFDVKD. The CDR3 spans 18 residues. The CDR3 is CATLSRDTPRRRGDTIYF. DNA of the CDR3: TGTGCCACCTTGTCGAGGGACACACCTCGCCGCCGGGGAGACACCATATATTTT.

The chain is built from TRBV19 and TRBJ1-1; D gene unclear. The CDR3 covers 15 residues. Germline V CDR1 and CDR2: LNHDA, SQIVND (reference sequence). V lost 3 bases, J lost 1 base, and 12 bases lay in between. The CDR3 DNA is TGTGCCAGTAGTATCTTTTCGACGGGGAACACTGAAGCTTTCTTT. Its protein is CASSIFSTGNTEAFF.

J is TRBJ2-7 and V is TRBV3-1 (or the pseudogene TRBV3-2), with D possibly matching TRBD2 (5 bases). The CDR3 is made up of 14 amino acids. Germline CDR1 and CDR2: LGHDT and YNNKEL (reference sequence). The V end was cut by 0 bases, the J end by 4 bases, with 10 bases between. The CDR3 DNA sequence: TGTGCCAGCAGCCAAGATTTCCCGGGGTACGAGCAGTACGTC. It yields the protein CASSQDFPGYEQYV.

The V and J genes are TRBV5-5 and TRBJ2-7; 11 bases are shared with TRBD2. From germline, CDR1 is SGHKS and CDR2 YYEKEE (reference sequence). Trimming cost V 3 bases and J 4 bases; bases outside gene matches: 9. This CDR3 region has 16 residues. This CDR3 reads CASSSGTGTSGYEQYV. CDR3 coding DNA: TGTGCCAGCAGCTCGGGGACCGGGACTAGCGGTTACGAGCAGTACGTC.

As DNA, the CDR3 is TGTGCCAGCAGCGCCGACAGGGAATCTGAAGCTTTCTTT. It is translated as CASSADRESEAFF. The gene calls are TRBV5-6 and TRBJ1-1, with TRBD1 matching 7 bases. The germline CDR1 and CDR2 sequences are SGHDT and YYEEEE. The CDR3 covers 13 residues. The V and J ends lost 4 bases and 6 bases, in that order; junction bases with no gene match: 6.

The chain has TRBV10-3 and TRBJ2-5; 11 bases align to TRBD2. Germline assignment: CDR1 ENHRY and CDR2 SYGVKD. The CDR3 is made up of 17 amino acids. The V and J ends lost 4 bases and 0 bases, in that order; junction bases with no gene match: 7. CDR3 sequence reads: CAISARSGLADQETQYF. CDR3 bases: TGTGCCATCAGTGCCCGATCGGGACTAGCGGACCAAGAGACCCAGTACTTC.

This chain joins TRBV30 and TRBJ1-1, with D perhaps TRBD1 (6 bases). Trimming removed 0 bases from V and 0 bases from J, with 11 bases in between. CDR1 and CDR2 (germline): GTSNPN, SVGIG (reference sequence). This CDR3 is built from 15 residues. The CDR3 nucleotides are TGTGCCTGGAGTGTATCCAGGGACATGAACACTGAAGCTTTCTTT. It translates to CAWSVSRDMNTEAFF.

The CDR3 bases are TGTGCCAGCAGCCGGGACAGGGGGGGCACTGAAGCTTTCTTT. Residues: CASSRDRGGTEAFF. The chain is built from TRBV4-2 and TRBJ1-1; 11 bases line up with TRBD1. Germline loops: CDR1 LGHNA, CDR2 YNFKEQ. Trimming at V came to 4 bases and at J to 4 bases, leaving 2 bases not matched to a gene. The CDR3 contains 14 residues.

This chain joins TRBV11-2 and TRBJ2-7; 8 positions match TRBD1. Trimming took 4 bases from V and 5 from J; bases not matched to a gene: 7. Per germline, CDR1 SGHAT and CDR2 FQNNGV. This CDR3 region has 14 residues. The DNA for the CDR3 is TGTGCCAGCAGCTCCCTGACAGGGGCGGACGAGCAGTACTTC. It encodes CASSSLTGADEQYF. The entire variable domain, with the rest obtained from reference TRBV11-2 and TRBJ2-7, is as follows: EAGVAQSPRYKIIEKRQSVAFWCNPISGHATLYWYQQILGQGPKLLIQFQNNGVVDDSQLPKDRFSAERLKGVDSTLKIQPAKLEDSAVYLCASSSLTGADEQYFGPGTRLTVT.